A selection of T cell receptor beta chains follows, all from one sample in a study of cytomegalovirus exposure and HLA in healthy donors. Assay used: immunoSEQ multiplex PCR; TCRdb lists only in-frame clones, some missing. The sample holds some 340,000 clones, roughly nine tenths seen once. Sequencing used PBMCs. These TCRs come from a woman younger than 45 in good health and CMV-seropositive. CDR3s include the opening cysteine and the closing phenylalanine or tryptophan.

v_gene: TRBV2
j_gene: TRBJ2-7
CDR3aa: CASSRDRGVYEQYF

v_gene: TRBV9
j_gene: TRBJ2-5
CDR3aa: CASSVGPGLAGDTEETQYF

v_gene: TRBV2
j_gene: TRBJ2-4
CDR3aa: CASSQRDTKNIQYF

v_gene: TRBV4-2
j_gene: TRBJ2-3
CDR3aa: CASSQVRGEWDTQYF

v_gene: TRBV6-4
j_gene: TRBJ2-2
CDR3aa: CASSRDSSTGELFF

v_gene: TRBV4-3
j_gene: TRBJ2-1
CDR3aa: CASSQDLAGGNNEQFF

v_gene: TRBV4-1
j_gene: TRBJ1-2
CDR3aa: CASSHAGGAGGYTF

v_gene: TRBV7-3
j_gene: TRBJ2-3
CDR3aa: CASSPSGIGTDTQYF

v_gene: TRBV30
j_gene: TRBJ1-2
CDR3aa: CAWRRLVERF

v_gene: TRBV4-3
j_gene: TRBJ2-3
CDR3aa: CASSQDHWSGTTDTQYF

v_gene: TRBV27
j_gene: TRBJ2-5
CDR3aa: CASSLSGTGIKTQYF

v_gene: TRBV4-3
j_gene: TRBJ2-7
CDR3aa: CASSPSESYEQYF

v_gene: TRBV4-3
j_gene: TRBJ2-1
CDR3aa: CASSQGRLAGGSGYNEQFF

v_gene: TRBV6-4
j_gene: TRBJ2-7
CDR3aa: CASSPLAGAHEQYF

v_gene: TRBV28
j_gene: TRBJ1-5
CDR3aa: CASSFMLSNQPQHF

v_gene: TRBV11-3
j_gene: TRBJ2-6
CDR3aa: CASSPRTGGESGANVLTF